One sample yielded the 26 T cell receptor beta chains listed below, sequenced in a study of CXCR3-negative and CXCR3-positive naive CD8 T cells. UMI-labeled 5' RACE yielded the TRB cDNA libraries. With the 5' RACE reads reprocessed, TCRdb shows one record per CDR3 protein and no DNA. The table lists over 20,000 distinct CDR3 sequences. Sequenced sample: naive CXCR3- CD8+ T cells from blood. Documented subset: CD45RO-CCR7+CD27+CD95- naive CD8+ T cells lacking CXCR3 (TNR3-). The source is a human donor in good health. Some clones in this sample may be carry-over from other donors' samples.

The chain uses TRBV6-2 or TRBV6-3 and TRBJ1-1. The CDR3 is made up of 13 amino acids. Germline loops: CDR1 MNHEY, CDR2 SVGEGT. The CDR3 reads CASIRYEDTEAFF.

This chain joins TRBV5-5 and TRBJ2-7. From germline, CDR1 is SGHKS and CDR2 YYEKEE (reference sequence). CDR3 length: 14 residues. The CDR3 region is CASSLAPGAYEQYF.

The chain has TRBV6-5 and TRBJ1-4; the TRBD1 assignment by TCRdb is unverifiable without DNA. Germline V lookup: CDR1 MNHEY, CDR2 SVGAGI. The CDR3 runs to 14 residues. CDR3 sequence: CASSTQGASEKLFF.

Measured by frequency, this clonotype is medium-sized. The gene calls are TRBV4-3 and TRBJ1-1. Germline V lookup: CDR1 LGHNA, CDR2 YSLEER. The CDR3 runs 15 residues. CDR3 region: CASSQDKGLGTEAFF.

The chain employs TRBV5-5 and TRBJ2-5; the TCRdb D gene call, TRBD1, has no DNA to confirm it. Germline V CDR1 and CDR2: SGHKS, YYEKEE (reference sequence). CDR3 length: 14 amino acids. The CDR3 is CASSRPRTQETQYF.

This chain connects TRBV12-3 or TRBV12-4 to TRBJ1-2; TCRdb's D call of TRBD1 is untestable without DNA. The CDR3 extends over 16 amino acids. The CDR3: CASSPNPSGGAYGYTF.

In terms of frequency, this clonotype is medium-sized. The gene calls are TRBV19 and TRBJ1-2; the D call from TCRdb, TRBD1, cannot be confirmed without DNA. The CDR3 runs 12 residues. Germline CDR1 and CDR2: LNHDA and SQIVND (reference sequence). The CDR3 loop reads CASRTGYDGYTF.

V gene TRBV29-1 combines with J gene TRBJ2-7; checking the TCRdb D call of TRBD1 is not possible without DNA. The CDR3 length is 13 residues. Germline assignment: CDR1 SQVTM and CDR2 ANQGSEA. The CDR3 is CSVEVDRAYEQYF.

The chain is built from TRBV7-2 and TRBJ2-7; without DNA, the TCRdb call of TRBD1 cannot be checked. This CDR3 comprises 14 residues. Per the germline V gene, CDR1 is SGHTA and CDR2 is FQGNSA. CDR3 sequence: CASNPGQGPYEQYF.

J is TRBJ2-5 and V is TRBV28; TCRdb indicates TRBD2, and absent DNA this call remains unverified. Germline loops: CDR1 MDHEN, CDR2 SYDVKM. The length of the CDR3 is 13 residues. CDR3 loop: CASSQTSGRAQYF.

The CDR3 loop is CASSSVLYEQYF. The rearrangement joins TRBV7-9 to TRBJ2-7. The germline V gene encodes CDR1 SEHNR and CDR2 FQNEAQ (reference sequence). This CDR3 is built from 12 residues.

The chain couples TRBV12-3 or TRBV12-4 to TRBJ1-1. The CDR3 is 14 residues long. The chain's CDR3 is CASSIGRMNTEAFF.

J is TRBJ1-3 and V is TRBV7-6; TCRdb selects TRBD1, and the lack of DNA leaves this call unchecked. Germline-derived CDR1 and CDR2 are SGHVS and FNYEAQ. The CDR3 contains 16 residues. Here the CDR3 reads CASRPGQGPFGNTIYF.

The V gene is TRBV7-9, the J gene TRBJ1-1. The CDR3 loop spans 15 amino acids. Germline V CDR1 and CDR2: SEHNR, FQNEAQ (reference sequence). The CDR3 sequence is CASSSRADGVTEAFF.

The chain carries TRBV7-6 and TRBJ2-3. This CDR3 is 15 amino acids long. Germline assignment: CDR1 SGHVS and CDR2 FNYEAQ. CDR3 region: CASSLDRLYTDTQYF.

The chain has TRBV11-2 and TRBJ2-1; TCRdb returns TRBD2, unconfirmable since there is no DNA. The CDR3 is made up of 17 amino acids. The germline V gene encodes CDR1 SGHAT and CDR2 FQNNGV. CDR3 protein: CASSAEVAGLAINEQFF.

The genes are TRBV12-3 or TRBV12-4 and TRBJ2-3; TCRdb picks TRBD1, but there is no DNA to check that call. The CDR3 extends over 12 amino acids. The CDR3 here is CASSPDSEEQYF.

V is TRBV12-3 or TRBV12-4 and J is TRBJ2-1; TCRdb gives TRBD1 as the D gene, but with no DNA this cannot be confirmed. The CDR3 consists of 16 residues. CDR3: CASNDEGRGAINEQFF.

The chain uses TRBV2 and TRBJ1-3. CDR1 and CDR2 (germline): SNHLY, FYNNEI. The CDR3 totals 18 residues. The CDR3 protein is CASSESGIQSLSGNTIYF.

The chain joins TRBV27 to TRBJ1-1. The CDR3 has 12 amino acids. Germline V CDR1 and CDR2: MNHEY, SMNVEV (reference sequence). The CDR3 reads CASGRLNTEAFF.

This chain joins TRBV7-9 and TRBJ2-1; checking the TCRdb D call of TRBD2 is not possible without DNA. The CDR3 length is 14 residues. The germline V gene encodes CDR1 SEHNR and CDR2 FQNEAQ (reference sequence). The chain's CDR3 is CASRRAGYYNEQFF.

This chain links TRBV29-1 with TRBJ2-7. Germline V CDR1 and CDR2: SQVTM, ANQGSEA. The CDR3 covers 13 residues. Here the CDR3 reads CSVLAGSPYEQYF.

The V and J genes are TRBV6-4 and TRBJ2-3. CDR1 is MRHNA and CDR2 is SNTAGT in the germline V gene. The CDR3 is 14 amino acids. The CDR3 sequence: CASSDRPDADTQYF.

The chain joins TRBV7-6 to TRBJ2-7; TCRdb proposes TRBD1, but this gene call is untestable without DNA. Germline CDR1 is SGHVS and CDR2 is FNYEAQ. CDR3 length: 15 residues. The CDR3 here is CASSSGGGTHYEQYF.

The genes are TRBV6-2 or TRBV6-3 and TRBJ2-1; lacking DNA, the TRBD2 call made by TCRdb goes unchecked. CDR3 length: 12 residues. Germline V lookup: CDR1 MNHEY, CDR2 SVGEGT. CDR3 residues: CASSLAVNEQFF.

V is TRBV7-9 and J is TRBJ2-7; the D gene TCRdb calls, TRBD1, cannot be checked with no DNA. The V gene's germline CDR1 is SEHNR and CDR2 FQNEAQ (reference sequence). The CDR3 extends over 15 amino acids. CDR3 amino acids: CASSFAGTGNYEQYF.